Shown below are 27 T cell receptor beta chains from a single sample sequenced in a study of shared clonotypes between healthy human individuals. Repertoires were generated with immunoSEQ multiplex PCR, while TCRdb's copy carries only in-frame clones and drops some. This table has approximately 940,000 clones, over 60% appearing once. Source material: memory CD4+ T cells sorted from blood. Subset in this sample: CD45RA-negative fraction. These receptors came from a young man in good health.

The chain links TRBV29-1 to TRBJ2-2; 8 nucleotides align to TRBD2. Germline CDR1 is SQVTM and CDR2 is ANQGSEA. V shed 7 bases and J 5 bases; nucleotides not matched to a gene: 6. The CDR3 length is 13 residues. The CDR3 region is CSALAGPTGELFF. Written as DNA, the CDR3 is TGCAGCGCCTTAGCGGGGCCAACCGGGGAGCTGTTTTTT.

The chain links TRBV6-1 to TRBJ2-2; D gene uncertain. The CDR3 is made up of 16 amino acids. The germline V gene encodes CDR1 MNHNS and CDR2 SASEGT. V was cut by 0 bases and J by 4 bases, with 12 bases left in between. The CDR3 DNA sequence: TGTGCCAGCAGTGAAGCGCTGGCGGCAGCCACCGGGGAGCTGTTTTTT. Translation: CASSEALAAATGELFF.

The chain is built from TRBV6-6 and TRBJ1-2; tentatively, D is TRBD1 (6 bases). Trimming removed 2 bases from V and 4 bases from J, with 8 bases in between. The CDR3 length is 13 residues. Germline V lookup: CDR1 MNHNY, CDR2 SVGAGI (reference sequence). In DNA form, the CDR3 reads TGTGCCAGCAGTTACAAGGGGGGCTATGGCTACACCTTC. This translates into CASSYKGGYGYTF.

The genes are TRBV28 and TRBJ1-5; 8 bases align to TRBD1. CDR1 is MDHEN and CDR2 is SYDVKM in the germline V gene. Trimming at V came to 4 bases and at J to 1 base, leaving 15 bases not matched to a gene. CDR3 length: 19 amino acids. CDR3 sequence: CASSSWTGQLLRSNQPQHF. The CDR3, as DNA: TGTGCCAGCAGTTCGTGGACAGGGCAACTTCTTCGGAGCAATCAGCCCCAGCATTTT.

The sample holds a few counts of this clone. The chain uses TRBV7-2 and TRBJ1-5, with D uncertain. Germline CDR1 and CDR2: SGHTA and FQGNSA. Trimming took 5 bases from V and 0 from J, leaving 2 bases between them. The CDR3 runs to 12 residues. In nucleotides, the CDR3 is TGTGCCAGCAGCAATAGCAATCAGCCCCAGCATTTT. Encoded protein: CASSNSNQPQHF.

CDR3 coding DNA: TGTGCCAGCAGCTTTAATAACCCGGGAGTTTACTATGGCTACACCTTC. Translating it yields CASSFNNPGVYYGYTF. This chain links TRBV5-4 with TRBJ1-2; D unresolved. The V and J ends lost 2 bases and 3 bases respectively, with 17 bases between them. CDR1 and CDR2 from the germline V gene are SGHNT and YYREEE (reference sequence). This CDR3 is built from 16 residues.

This clone was picked up a small number of times. The chain links TRBV5-4 to TRBJ1-4, with 8 bases aligning to TRBD1. Germline V CDR1 and CDR2: SGHNT, YYREEE (reference sequence). There are 17 residues in the CDR3. Unmatched junction bases numbered 13, after V lost 4 bases and J lost 5 bases. The CDR3 nucleotides are TGTGCCAGCAGCCTCCGTTTACGGACAGGGCGGAATGAAAAACTGTTTTTT. Translating it yields CASSLRLRTGRNEKLFF.

This chain uses TRBV4-3 with TRBJ2-2; 7 nucleotides agree with TRBD2. The V gene end was trimmed by 1 base and the J gene end by 6 bases; junction bases not matched to a gene: 8. The CDR3 has 16 amino acids. Germline CDR1 reads LGHNA; CDR2 reads YSLEER. CDR3 in DNA: TGCGCCAGCAGCCAAGGTATCCGCGGGGGACCCGGGGAGCTGTTTTTT. Protein product: CASSQGIRGGPGELFF.

This clone was observed at least ten times. The CDR3: CASSLAWEETQYF. The CDR3, as DNA: TGTGCCAGCAGCTTGGCTTGGGAAGAGACCCAGTACTTC. The chain carries TRBV5-5 and TRBJ2-5; the D is unclear. Germline assignment: CDR1 SGHKS and CDR2 YYEKEE (reference sequence). Trimming shortened V by 0 bases and J by 3 bases, and 6 bases separated the two germline ends. The CDR3 length is 13 residues.

The chain has TRBV5-4 and TRBJ2-5, with 14 nucleotides matching TRBD2. Germline values: CDR1 SGHNT, CDR2 YYREEE (reference sequence). Trimming at V came to 4 bases and at J to 5 bases, leaving 7 bases not matched to a gene. This CDR3 region has 16 residues. CDR3 sequence reads: CASSPSGLAGVETQYF. CDR3 coding DNA: TGTGCCAGCAGCCCGTCGGGACTAGCGGGGGTCGAGACCCAGTACTTC.

This clone was recorded once. The V and J genes are TRBV9 and TRBJ2-6, with 8 bases fitting TRBD1. The CDR3 runs 17 residues. Germline loops: CDR1 SGDLS, CDR2 YYNGEE. V lost 4 bases and J lost 0; bases outside the gene matches: 6. The CDR3 DNA reads as TGTGCCAGCAGCCCGGGACAGGCAAGCTCTGGGGCCAACGTCCTGACTTTC. Its translation: CASSPGQASSGANVLTF.

Concerning this clone itself: A much larger clone is a single base away; this may be a read error. The same CDR3 arises from other DNA sequences in this sample as well. The chain recombines TRBV5-8 with TRBJ2-5; D is unclear. The CDR3 is 12 residues long. The germline gives CDR1 SGHTS, CDR2 YDEGEE. Trimming cost V 0 bases and J 5 bases, with 5 bases left between them. DNA of the CDR3: TGTGCCAGCAGCTTGGCTCGGGAGACCCAGTACTTC. It specifies CASSLARETQYF.

The CDR3 loop is CASSEALAGAYEQYF. CDR3 nucleotide sequence: TGTGCCAGCAGTGAAGCGCTAGCGGGGGCCTACGAGCAGTACTTC. The chain is built from TRBV6-1 and TRBJ2-5; 10 positions agree with TRBD2. The assigned J gene may be wrong: the sequence end matches TRBJ2-7 better. The CDR3 totals 15 residues. Germline-derived CDR1 and CDR2 are MNHNS and SASEGT.

The sample holds one count of this clone. The V call is TRBV5-1, the J call TRBJ1-5; no reliable D call. CDR3 length: 15 amino acids. Germline V lookup: CDR1 SGHRS, CDR2 YFSETQ. Deletions cut 4 bases from V and 3 bases from J, with 14 bases between. The CDR3 nucleotides are TGCGCCAGCAGCCCGGAACCGGGAACCAATCAGCCCCAGCATTTT. It is translated as CASSPEPGTNQPQHF.

The J gene is TRBJ2-3, the V gene TRBV30; the D gene is possibly TRBD2 (7 bases). This CDR3 spans 13 amino acids. Germline CDR1 reads GTSNPN; CDR2 reads SVGIG (reference sequence). V was clipped by 3 bases and J by 6 bases, with 13 bases between them. CDR3 region: CAWRPGGRDTQYF. For the CDR3, the DNA is TGTGCCTGGAGGCCCGGGGGGCGGGATACGCAGTATTTT.

This clone was recorded a few times. The chain joins TRBV6-1 to TRBJ1-3; the D is unclear. Germline assignment: CDR1 MNHNS and CDR2 SASEGT. There are 17 residues in the CDR3. The V end was cut by 2 bases, the J end by 0 bases, with 14 bases between. CDR3: CASSEFVAPNSGNTIYF. The CDR3 region has the DNA TGTGCCAGCAGTGAATTTGTCGCCCCCAACTCTGGAAACACCATATATTTT.

In DNA, the CDR3 is TGCGCCAGCAGCGATGTACGTAGCACAGATACGCAGTATTTT. This encodes CASSDVRSTDTQYF. J is TRBJ2-3 and V is TRBV5-1; D uncertain. Germline V gene lookup returns CDR1 SGHRS and CDR2 YFSETQ. CDR3 length: 14 residues. V lost 4 bases and J lost 0, with 9 bases in between.

J is TRBJ2-5 and V is TRBV15; 11 nucleotides match TRBD2. Germline V CDR1 and CDR2: LNHNV, YYDKDF (reference sequence). V trimming: 4 bases; J trimming: 5 bases; junction bases outside the gene matches: 9. CDR3 length: 16 residues. CDR3 amino acids: CATSKLAGGTWETQYF. The CDR3 region has the DNA TGTGCCACCAGCAAGCTAGCGGGGGGAACGTGGGAGACCCAGTACTTC.

A remark on this clone: The sample has other DNA sequences that encode this CDR3 too. The rearrangement joins TRBV6-5 to TRBJ1-6, with D unclear. V was cut by 5 bases and J by 10 bases, with 9 bases left in between. This CDR3 has 12 residues. Germline CDR1 is MNHEY and CDR2 is SVGAGI. The CDR3 reads CASSPGNSPLHF. In DNA form, the CDR3 reads TGTGCCAGCAGTCCCGGTAACTCACCCCTCCACTTT.

About this clone itself: Other DNA sequences in the same sample also yield this CDR3. V and J are TRBV6-5 and TRBJ1-1; D ambiguous. The V end lost 4 bases, the J end lost 4 bases, and 7 bases lay between the germline ends. This CDR3 comprises 12 residues. The germline V gene has CDR1 MNHEY and CDR2 SVGAGI. CDR3 amino acids: CASSSTGTEAFF. The CDR3 nucleotides are TGTGCCAGCAGTTCGACGGGCACTGAAGCTTTCTTT.

This clone showed up many times. The chain combines TRBV2 with TRBJ1-2; perhaps TRBD1 as D (6 bases). Per the germline V gene, CDR1 is SNHLY and CDR2 is FYNNEI. This CDR3 is built from 13 residues. V dropped 4 bases and J dropped 6 bases, with 12 bases sitting between them. The CDR3 DNA follows: TGTGCCAGCAGTGGTACCCCAGGGGATGGCTACACCTTC. As protein: CASSGTPGDGYTF.

The chain carries TRBV10-3 and TRBJ1-1; D is ambiguous. V lost 2 bases and J 7 bases, leaving 8 bases between the germline ends. CDR1 ENHRY and CDR2 SYGVKD come from the germline V gene. This CDR3 is 12 amino acids long. The CDR3 is CAISEGVIEAFF. The CDR3 DNA is TGTGCCATCAGTGAGGGGGTGATTGAAGCTTTCTTT.

The rearrangement links TRBV10-3 to TRBJ2-2; D perhaps matches TRBD1 (5 bases). The CDR3 is 15 residues long. V was clipped by 7 bases and J by 0 bases, with 12 bases between them. Looked up from germline, CDR1 is ENHRY and CDR2 is SYGVKD. The CDR3 DNA is TGTGCCATCACCGACAGCTCCGCGAACACCGGGGAGCTGTTTTTT. It codes for CAITDSSANTGELFF.

The chain recombines TRBV25-1 with TRBJ1-2; D is ambiguous. The V gene lost 3 bases and the J gene lost 2 bases, with 7 bases spanning the gap. The germline V gene has CDR1 MGHDK and CDR2 SYGVNS. There are 13 residues in the CDR3. The CDR3 DNA sequence: TGTGCCAGCAGTGACCACTCAAACTATGGCTACACCTTC. Protein sequence: CASSDHSNYGYTF.

The chain joins TRBV9 to TRBJ2-1; 7 bases are a match to TRBD2. The CDR3 is made up of 15 amino acids. J lost 9 bases, V lost 3 bases, and 12 bases had no gene match. Germline-derived CDR1 and CDR2 are SGDLS and YYNGEE. CDR3 protein: CASSARSVPGGEQFF. Here the CDR3 DNA reads TGTGCCAGCAGCGCACGTAGCGTGCCGGGAGGTGAGCAGTTCTTC.

The V call is TRBV10-3, the J call TRBJ2-3; 7 nucleotides agree with TRBD2. CDR3 length equals 13 residues. The V gene's germline CDR1 is ENHRY and CDR2 SYGVKD. V lost 10 bases, J lost 0 bases, and 4 bases stayed unmatched. The CDR3: CATVGGSTDTQYF. The CDR3 coding sequence is TGTGCCACCGTGGGAGGGAGCACAGATACGCAGTATTTT.

The chain recombines TRBV7-2 with TRBJ2-1; unclear D gene. Germline V lookup: CDR1 SGHTA, CDR2 FQGNSA. V lost 1 base and J lost 10, with 11 bases in between. The CDR3 loop spans 13 amino acids. CDR3 nucleotides: TGTGCCAGCAGCTTAGTGAAGGCACGAGAGCAGTTCTTC. It is translated as CASSLVKAREQFF.